The source of this TCR beta chain is a study of cytomegalovirus exposure and HLA in healthy donors. 60 Vbeta and 13 Jbeta primers were used in PCR. The data were produced by immunoSEQ multiplex PCR, yet TCRdb's version contains in-frame clones alone and is incomplete. The data show approximately 150,000 clones, 75% seen once. As for this clone: The antigen is unknown.

Study-wide findings and caveats: Reports described diagnosis of cytomegalovirus status by the classifier as highly specific and sensitive. Roughly uniform depth of sequencing across donors was assumed in presence/absence analyses.

Input material: PBMCs. The TCR originated in a female donor in good health and CMV-seronegative.

In DNA form, the CDR3 reads TGCAGCGTTGAAGTTGGTCGGCGGGAGAGCACAGATACGCAGTATTTT. Its translation is CSVEVGRRESTDTQYF. The chain employs TRBV29-1 and TRBJ2-3, with TRBD2 identical over 7 bases. Per the germline V gene, CDR1 is SQVTM and CDR2 is ANQGSEA. Germline trimming cut 1 base from V and 0 bases from J; bases unmatched to any gene: 7. The CDR3 has 16 residues.